These T cell receptor beta chains were read from a single sample in a study of blood T cell repertoires in COVID-19. TCRdb keeps only in-frame clones here, not all; method: immunoSEQ multiplex PCR. The sample lists 150,000 to 200,000 clones; approximately 88% were seen once. Sequencing was done on a sample of peripheral blood. The receptor set was obtained from a woman between 45 and 65 years old with acute or convalescent COVID-19. Each CDR3 is given with its conserved first and last residue. Each record gives: CDR3 length, clone size, V gene, J gene, CDR3 protein. Clone sizes are given selectively: once, few, many, or a class where the clone is expanded.

12	-	TRBV6-4	TRBJ1-3	CASSHEGNTIYF
14	-	TRBV7-3	TRBJ2-5	CASSLTGQEETQYF
16	-	TRBV7-2	TRBJ1-2	CASSLEGGARWGGYTF
11	once	TRBV11-1	TRBJ2-3	CASSSTDTQYF
14	-	TRBV7-6	TRBJ1-4	CASSLLGGREKLFF
14	-	TRBV4-3	TRBJ1-1	CASSQGQPNTEAFF
14	-	TRBV7-2	TRBJ1-4	CASSSLTENEKLFF
13	few	TRBV11-2	TRBJ1-5	CASSPDPTRPQHF
14	-	TRBV4-3	TRBJ1-3	CASSSRGGGNTIYF
17	once	TRBV19	TRBJ1-3	CASSLSRGTSSGNTIYF
15	-	TRBV19	TRBJ1-1	CASSTGTGPNTEAFF
16	-	TRBV5-4	TRBJ2-1	CASTRGATSGGDEQFF
15	few	TRBV2	TRBJ1-5	CASSQITGDRAPQHF
14	few	TRBV7-9	TRBJ1-2	CASSLQGPLDGYTF
12	-	TRBV12-3/TRBV12-4	TRBJ2-1	CASSLSVNEQFF
13	once	TRBV12-5	TRBJ2-6	CASGGAGANVLTF
13	-	TRBV4-3	TRBJ1-1	CASSETTGDEAFF
14	-	TRBV5-1	TRBJ1-2	CASSPEAINYGYTF
13	-	TRBV7-3	TRBJ1-2	CASSSQGNYGYTF
14	once	TRBV2	TRBJ1-2	CASSDLTGLNGYTF
16	once	TRBV7-3	TRBJ2-2	CASSLSRGAGTGELFF
17	once	TRBV27	TRBJ1-6	CASSRSGAGAPNSPLHF
14	-	TRBV9	TRBJ2-1	CAGRPGGSYNEQFF
15	-	TRBV7-2	TRBJ2-1	CASSPGQGASGEQFF
13	once	TRBV6-5	TRBJ1-2	CASRERANYGYTF
17	-	TRBV19	TRBJ2-3	CASSIRTSGGVTDTQYF
15	few	TRBV7-2	TRBJ1-5	CASSLGRGLIQPQHF
15	-	TRBV7-2	TRBJ2-1	CASSLGAGGYNEQFF
16	few	TRBV6-5	TRBJ2-1	CASSYSGRGSYNEQFF
15	-	TRBV11-3	TRBJ1-6	CASSLEVGRDSPLHF
12	few	TRBV29-1	TRBJ1-1	CSGQVQNTEAFF
15	-	TRBV6-5	TRBJ1-1	CASSYDRFLVTEAFF
17	once	TRBV12-5	TRBJ1-1	CASGLVRRYGGNTEAFF
15	-	TRBV5-5	TRBJ1-2	CASSLTVLGLYGYTF
14	-	TRBV7-2	TRBJ1-1	CASSPRVGSTEAFF